This TCR beta chain was obtained from a study of control samples from healthy donors and cancer patients. The data were produced by immunoSEQ multiplex PCR, yet TCRdb's version contains in-frame clones alone and is incomplete. The sample includes 77,000 or so clones, roughly nine tenths of them seen just once. The sequenced material came from blood. The source is a man younger than 40 in good health.

Here the CDR3 reads CASTQTGASNQPQHF. The CDR3 DNA reads as TGTGCCAGTACCCAGACAGGGGCTAGCAATCAGCCCCAGCATTTT. The chain uses TRBV19 and TRBJ1-5, with TRBD1 identical over 8 bases. The J segment lost 0 bases and the V segment lost 7 bases, leaving 5 bases of the junction unmatched. CDR3 length: 15 residues. Germline CDR1 and CDR2: LNHDA and SQIVND (reference sequence).